This T cell receptor (beta chain) originates from a study of control samples from healthy donors and cancer patients. In germline, CDR1 is SGHDT, CDR2 YYEEEE. The CDR3 is 13 amino acids. Trimming shortened V by 1 base and J by 6 bases, and 8 bases separated the two germline ends. Sequencing was performed with immunoSEQ multiplex PCR; in TCRdb, only in-frame clones are kept and a portion is missing. The sample has about 160,000 clones, around 90% seen once. The chain couples TRBV5-6 to TRBJ1-3, with a tentative D call TRBD1 (5 bases). The TCR comes from a woman in her thirties in good health. Sequencing was performed on blood. This CDR3 reads CASSLPGTNTIYF. The CDR3 DNA reads as TGTGCCAGCAGCTTGCCGGGGACAAACACCATATATTTT.